The T cell receptor beta chain under discussion was sequenced for a study of cytomegalovirus exposure and HLA in healthy donors. As to this clone: Antigen specificity is unknown.

Study conclusions and caveats: Donors were assumed by presence/absence analyses to have roughly uniform sequencing depth.

V shed 4 bases, J shed 6 bases, and the junction held 12 bases outside the gene matches. CDR3 length: 14 amino acids. Germline loops: CDR1 GTSNPN, CDR2 SVGIG (reference sequence). The PCR was carried out with 60 Vbeta primers and 13 Jbeta primers. The assay was immunoSEQ multiplex PCR, and TCRdb's table has in-frame clones only and misses some. The data show under 200,000 clones, with around 69% seen just once and about 2.7% held by the top ten. This clonotype originated in a woman in her 30s in good health and CMV-seronegative. Sequences were obtained from PBMCs. The chain uses TRBV30 and TRBJ2-7; TRBD1 matches at 7 bases. CDR3: CAWTRWQGVGEQYF. CDR3 coding DNA: TGTGCCTGGACCAGGTGGCAGGGGGTAGGCGAGCAGTACTTC.